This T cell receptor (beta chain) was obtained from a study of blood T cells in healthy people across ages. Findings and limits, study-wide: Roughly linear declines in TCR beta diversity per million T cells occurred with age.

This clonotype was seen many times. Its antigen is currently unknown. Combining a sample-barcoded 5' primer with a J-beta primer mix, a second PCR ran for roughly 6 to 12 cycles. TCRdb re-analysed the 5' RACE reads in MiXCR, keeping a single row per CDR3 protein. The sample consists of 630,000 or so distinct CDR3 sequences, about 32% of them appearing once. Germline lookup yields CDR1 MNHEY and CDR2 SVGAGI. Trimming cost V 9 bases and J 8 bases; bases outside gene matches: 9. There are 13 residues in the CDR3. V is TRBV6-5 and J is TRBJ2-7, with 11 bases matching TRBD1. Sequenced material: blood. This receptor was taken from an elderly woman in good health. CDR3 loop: CASQTGQGGKQYF. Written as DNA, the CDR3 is TGTGCCAGTCAGACGGGACAGGGGGGCAAGCAGTACTTC.